These 31 T cell receptor beta chains were sequenced from one sample in a study of beta chain features in type 1 diabetes. The sequenced template was cDNA made from the entire isolated RNA. The data were produced by immunoSEQ multiplex PCR, yet TCRdb's version contains in-frame clones alone and is incomplete. Of about 140,000 clones listed, 9% to 10% are singletons. The specimen sequenced was central memory CD4+ T cells from blood. The receptors were gathered from a woman in her 40s in good health.

This clone was counted a few times. This chain joins TRBV2 and TRBJ2-7, with D maybe TRBD1 (7 bases). The CDR3 runs 15 residues. Trimming left V 4 bases short and J 0 bases short, with 13 bases between. Germline lookup yields CDR1 SNHLY and CDR2 FYNNEI. CDR3 sequence reads: CASSVQGGPSYEQYF. In DNA form, the CDR3 reads TGTGCCAGCAGTGTGCAGGGGGGTCCCTCCTACGAGCAGTACTTC.

V is TRBV5-1 and J is TRBJ2-5; 7 bases match TRBD1. V was pared by 4 bases and J by 3 bases, with 6 bases of the junction left unmatched. The CDR3 runs 14 residues. Germline values: CDR1 SGHRS, CDR2 YFSETQ. The DNA for the CDR3 is TGCGCCAGCAGCAGGCCAGGGGGAGAAGAGACCCAGTACTTC. This sequence encodes CASSRPGGEETQYF.

Here the CDR3 reads CASEREAGVNEQFF. For the CDR3, the DNA is TGTGCCAGCGAGAGGGAAGCAGGGGTAAATGAGCAGTTCTTC. The J gene is TRBJ2-1, the V gene TRBV2; maybe TRBD1 (6 bases). Trimming took 8 bases from V and 7 from J, leaving 18 bases between them. The CDR3 extends over 14 amino acids. Germline values: CDR1 SNHLY, CDR2 FYNNEI.

This clone was recorded a few times. The V and J genes are TRBV29-1 and TRBJ1-1; D may be TRBD1 (6 bases). The CDR3 contains 11 residues. From germline, CDR1 is SQVTM and CDR2 ANQGSEA. V was cut by 7 bases and J by 7 bases, with 13 bases left in between. CDR3 nucleotides: TGCAGCGCTATGGGGGCAGTTGAAGCTTTCTTT. Protein: CSAMGAVEAFF.

The chain links TRBV5-1 to TRBJ2-5; the D gene is possibly TRBD1 (5 bases). Trimming left V 4 bases short and J 2 bases short, with 15 bases between. CDR1 is SGHRS, CDR2 YFSETQ, per germline. The CDR3 contains 15 residues. In DNA form, the CDR3 reads TGCGCCAGCAGCCCAGGGTCCTTTGGGCAAGAGACCCAGTACTTC. Protein product: CASSPGSFGQETQYF.

This clone occurred a few times. The V call is TRBV5-1, the J call TRBJ2-4; weak D call: TRBD1 (6 bases). The V gene lost 0 bases and the J gene lost 9 bases, with 19 bases spanning the gap. The CDR3 spans 16 residues. Germline V lookup: CDR1 SGHRS, CDR2 YFSETQ. The CDR3 here is CASSLAGMGADSIQYF. CDR3 nucleotides: TGCGCCAGCAGCTTGGCAGGGATGGGGGCCGACAGCATTCAGTACTTC.

This clone has a single count. The chain joins TRBV6-6 to TRBJ2-2; TRBD2 matches at 9 bases. The CDR3 covers 16 residues. V lost 6 bases to trimming and J lost 4 bases; unmatched junction nucleotides: 9. Germline CDR1 is MNHNY and CDR2 is SVGAGI (reference sequence). The CDR3 sequence is CASRSFSRGGTGELFF. CDR3 bases: TGTGCCAGCAGGTCCTTCTCGCGGGGGGGCACCGGGGAGCTGTTTTTT.

V usage is TRBV2 and J usage is TRBJ2-7, with TRBD1 matching 9 bases. Losses at the gene ends were 6 bases for V and 3 bases for J; bases not matched to a gene: 3. There are 13 residues in the CDR3. Germline values: CDR1 SNHLY, CDR2 FYNNEI. Here the CDR3 DNA reads TGTGCCAGCAGCCGGGACAGGGTCTACGAGCAGTACTTC. Translating gives CASSRDRVYEQYF. The entire variable domain, with the rest obtained from reference TRBV2 and TRBJ2-7, is as follows: EPEVTQTPSHQVTQMGQEVILRCVPISNHLYFYWYRQILGQKVEFLVSFYNNEISEKSEIFDDQFSVERPDGSNFTLKIRSTKLEDSAMYFCASSRDRVYEQYFGPGTRLTVT.

The CDR3 spells CASSLRHSGNTIYF. DNA of the CDR3: TGTGCCAGCAGCTTACGACACTCTGGAAACACCATATATTTT. The V gene is TRBV13, the J gene TRBJ1-3; D gene uncertain. The V gene lost 2 bases and the J gene lost 0 bases, with 5 bases spanning the gap. Germline V gene sequence: CDR1 PRHDT, CDR2 FYEKMQ (reference sequence). The CDR3 is 14 residues long.

This clone was counted between two and nine times. The chain combines TRBV5-4 with TRBJ1-2, with D unresolved. Per the germline V gene, CDR1 is SGHNT and CDR2 is YYREEE (reference sequence). The CDR3 spans 14 residues. V shed 4 bases and J shed 2 bases, with 12 bases lying between them. In DNA form, the CDR3 reads TGTGCCAGCAGCGATGGTGGCAGAAACTATGGCTACACCTTC. It yields the protein CASSDGGRNYGYTF.

The V gene is TRBV18, the J gene TRBJ2-5, with 9 nucleotides matching TRBD1. The CDR3 has 15 residues. Germline V gene sequence: CDR1 KGHSH, CDR2 LQKENI. The trim removed 0 bases at V and 10 bases at J, leaving 9 bases unmatched. CDR3 residues: CASSPPTTGGEDQYF. The CDR3 DNA reads TGTGCCAGCTCACCACCTACGACAGGGGGGGAGGACCAGTACTTC.

J is TRBJ2-5 and V is TRBV9, with 15 nucleotides matching TRBD2. Germline V gene data show CDR1 as SGDLS and CDR2 as YYNGEE. The J segment lost 3 bases and the V segment lost 4 bases, leaving 13 bases of the junction unmatched. The CDR3 is made up of 19 amino acids. The CDR3 DNA reads as TGTGCCAGCAGCCCCGGACTAGCGGGGGGGCAAAGTAGGAAAGAGACCCAGTACTTC. It encodes CASSPGLAGGQSRKETQYF.

This clone was found a few times. The rearrangement joins TRBV5-4 to TRBJ1-6, with 10 bases matching TRBD1. The CDR3 spans 15 residues. Germline CDR1 reads SGHNT; CDR2 reads YYREEE (reference sequence). The trim removed 5 bases at V and 8 bases at J, leaving 7 bases unmatched. The CDR3 sequence is CASSSRDRGDSPLHF. CDR3 bases: TGTGCCAGCAGTAGCCGGGACAGGGGAGATTCACCCCTCCACTTT.

This clone was observed a handful of times. The chain uses TRBV5-1 and TRBJ2-5; D not resolved. CDR1 is SGHRS and CDR2 is YFSETQ in the germline V gene. This CDR3 region has 14 residues. Trimming took 0 bases from V and 5 from J, leaving 11 bases between them. CDR3 loop: CASSLGLVWETQYF. For the CDR3, the DNA is TGCGCCAGCAGCTTGGGCCTAGTTTGGGAGACCCAGTACTTC. The whole variable domain, remainder taken from reference TRBV5-1 and TRBJ2-5, is KAGVTQTPRYLIKTRGQQVTLSCSPISGHRSVSWYQQTPGQGLQFLFEYFSETQRNKGNFPGRFSGRQFSNSRSEMNVSTLELGDSALYLCASSLGLVWETQYFGPGTRLLVL.

The rearrangement links TRBV7-9 to TRBJ1-6; D unclear. This CDR3 region has 16 residues. Per the germline V gene, CDR1 is SEHNR and CDR2 is FQNEAQ (reference sequence). V was shortened by 5 bases and J by 4 bases, with 15 bases between the two germline ends. This CDR3 is CASSPLEGLYNSPLHF. CDR3 DNA: TGTGCCAGCAGCCCACTAGAGGGTTTATATAATTCACCCCTCCACTTT.

This clone was detected a few times. V and J are TRBV7-9 and TRBJ2-3; D possibly corresponds to TRBD1 (6 bases). V lost 5 bases to trimming and J lost 6 bases, with 12 bases between them. CDR3 length equals 13 residues. CDR1 SEHNR and CDR2 FQNEAQ come from the germline V gene (reference sequence). Here the CDR3 DNA reads TGTGCCAGCAGCCCCAATAGGGGGGATACGCAGTATTTT. Protein product: CASSPNRGDTQYF.

The DNA of the CDR3 is TGCGCCAGCAGCCAGCGGACTAGCGGGGGGGCTTCTGGGGCCAACGTCCTGACTTTC. It codes for CASSQRTSGGASGANVLTF. This chain joins TRBV5-1 and TRBJ2-6; 15 bases are a match to TRBD2. This CDR3 comprises 19 residues. Germline CDR1 SGHRS, CDR2 YFSETQ. Unmatched junction bases numbered 6, after V lost 4 bases and J lost 1 base.

The chain combines TRBV11-3 with TRBJ1-5, with D maybe TRBD1 (6 bases). Trimming cost V 5 bases and J 4 bases, with 12 bases left between them. The CDR3 length is 14 residues. Per the germline V gene, CDR1 is SGHNT and CDR2 is YENEEA. The CDR3, as DNA: TGTGCCAGCAGCCAGAATCAGGGGAATCAGCCCCAGCATTTT. Amino acid sequence: CASSQNQGNQPQHF.

There are many counts of this clone. The chain uses TRBV21-1 and TRBJ2-7; TRBD2, the table's D call, lacks a check against the DNA. TRBV21-1 is given as a pseudogene. This CDR3 contains 16 residues. The CDR3 region is CASSKALVGGLYEQYF. CDR3 nucleotides: TGTGCCAGCAGCAAAGCGTTAGTCGGGGGGCTCTACGAGCAGTACTTC.

This clone was counted between two and nine times. The rearrangement uses TRBV7-2 and TRBJ1-6, with 7 bases fitting TRBD1. This CDR3 spans 16 amino acids. V shed 4 bases, J shed 6 bases, and the junction held 9 bases outside the gene matches. In germline, CDR1 is SGHTA, CDR2 FQGNSA. The CDR3 sequence: CASSSQAGTANSPLHF. The CDR3 nucleotides read TGTGCCAGCAGCTCACAGGCCGGGACAGCTAATTCACCCCTCCACTTT.

This clone came up many times. CDR3 nucleotide sequence: TGTGCCAGCAGCTTAAGTAGCGGGGTCTACAATGAGCAGTTCTTC. It translates to CASSLSSGVYNEQFF. This chain links TRBV11-2 with TRBJ2-1, with 8 positions matching TRBD2. Germline V gene data show CDR1 as SGHAT and CDR2 as FQNNGV. CDR3 length equals 15 residues. The V and J ends lost 2 bases and 3 bases, in that order; junction bases with no gene match: 3.

In its sample, this clone was seen many times. The genes are TRBV5-8 and TRBJ2-1; 7 bases line up with TRBD1. CDR3 length: 12 amino acids. CDR1 and CDR2 from the germline V gene are SGHTS and YDEGEE. V lost 4 bases and J lost 9; bases outside the gene matches: 4. The chain's CDR3 is CASSPTGIEQFF. CDR3 nucleotide sequence: TGTGCCAGCAGCCCGACAGGGATTGAGCAGTTCTTC.

The rearrangement uses TRBV7-9 and TRBJ2-6, with TRBD2 identical over 7 bases. The CDR3 has 16 amino acids. The trim removed 3 bases at V and 0 bases at J, leaving 2 bases unmatched. Germline assignment: CDR1 SEHNR and CDR2 FQNEAQ (reference sequence). The CDR3, as DNA: TGTGCCAGCAGCTTTGGGAGGGGCTCTGGGGCCAACGTCCTGACTTTC. It codes for CASSFGRGSGANVLTF.

The chain combines TRBV5-1 with TRBJ1-1, with D possibly TRBD1 on 6 matching bases. The V gene's germline CDR1 is SGHRS and CDR2 YFSETQ. The CDR3 runs to 15 residues. V was clipped by 5 bases and J by 0 bases, with 14 bases between them. The CDR3 region is CASSYGGNVNTEAFF. For the CDR3, the DNA is TGCGCCAGCAGTTATGGGGGCAATGTGAACACTGAAGCTTTCTTT.

V gene TRBV18 combines with J gene TRBJ1-6, with 8 nucleotides matching TRBD1. Trimming removed 0 bases from V and 7 bases from J; junction bases left unmatched: 5. The CDR3 runs 16 residues. The germline V gene has CDR1 KGHSH and CDR2 LQKENI. The CDR3 sequence: CASSPPGTGDNSPLHF. CDR3 DNA: TGTGCCAGCTCACCACCCGGGACAGGAGACAATTCACCCCTCCACTTT.

This chain joins TRBV2 and TRBJ1-6; no clear D gene. V dropped 11 bases and J dropped 5 bases, with 10 bases sitting between them. CDR1 is SNHLY, CDR2 FYNNEI, per germline. This CDR3 has 12 amino acids. CDR3 sequence reads: CASSVNNSPLHF. CDR3 nucleotides: TGTGCCTCCTCGGTTAATAATTCACCCCTCCACTTT.

The genes are TRBV5-1 and TRBJ2-1; 8 bases align to TRBD2. This CDR3 contains 15 residues. J was trimmed by 7 bases and V by 0 bases; bases with no gene match: 6. The germline CDR1 and CDR2 sequences are SGHRS and YFSETQ. The CDR3 DNA reads as TGCGCCAGCAGCTTGGCGGGGGGGCGAGGGAATGAGCAGTTCTTC. Amino acids: CASSLAGGRGNEQFF. Looking up the rest from reference TRBV5-1 and TRBJ2-1 gives the full variable domain: KAGVTQTPRYLIKTRGQQVTLSCSPISGHRSVSWYQQTPGQGLQFLFEYFSETQRNKGNFPGRFSGRQFSNSRSEMNVSTLELGDSALYLCASSLAGGRGNEQFFGPGTRLTVL.

This clone was observed many times. This specimen includes other DNA sequences encoding the same CDR3. This chain uses TRBV7-2 with TRBJ2-3; D is undetermined. Trimming removed 5 bases from V and 5 bases from J, with 5 bases in between. The germline CDR1 and CDR2 sequences are SGHTA and FQGNSA. The length of the CDR3 is 11 residues. Written as DNA, the CDR3 is TGTGCCAGCAGCCCACAAGATACGCAGTATTTT. Translation: CASSPQDTQYF.

CDR3 DNA sequence: TGTGCCAGTAGTAGACAACAAAGGAATGAGCAGTTCTTC. This sequence encodes CASSRQQRNEQFF. This chain joins TRBV19 and TRBJ2-1; the D is unclear. The V gene lost 4 bases and the J gene lost 7 bases, with 11 bases spanning the gap. The CDR3 is 13 residues long. The germline V gene has CDR1 LNHDA and CDR2 SQIVND (reference sequence).

The chain combines TRBV7-2 with TRBJ2-1; D remains unclear. Germline CDR1 is SGHTA and CDR2 is FQGNSA. The CDR3 is 16 amino acids. The ends were cut back, 7 bases at V and 5 bases at J, with 21 bases in the middle. DNA of the CDR3: TGTGCCAGCACCTCCAAACGGGTCCAGACCGACAATGAGCAGTTCTTC. Protein product: CASTSKRVQTDNEQFF.

In this sample, this clone turned up a few times. J is TRBJ1-2 and V is TRBV19; D possibly corresponds to TRBD1 (6 bases). This CDR3 has 13 residues. Trimming shortened V by 3 bases and J by 6 bases, and 11 bases separated the two germline ends. The germline V gene has CDR1 LNHDA and CDR2 SQIVND (reference sequence). The DNA for the CDR3 is TGTGCCAGTAGTATCACGGGGGGCGATGGCTACACCTTC. Protein sequence: CASSITGGDGYTF.